Presented here are 27 T cell receptor beta chains from one specimen sequenced in a study of glioma-infiltrating T cells. The iRepertoire nested amplicon-rescue multiplex PCR amplified TCR alpha and beta CDR3s from RNA. TCRdb passed the multiplex PCR reads through MiXCR, listing each CDR3 protein once. The sample carries tens of thousands of distinct CDR3 sequences, about 25% recorded once. Source material: glioma tissue, nonneoplastic brain tissue, or PBMCs (not recorded which). Receptors originate from a human donor with low-grade glioma or glioblastoma, undergoing nonglioma brain surgery, or in good health (not recorded which).

As to this clonotype: A much larger clonotype is one base distant, so this may be a read error. V gene TRBV2 combines with J gene TRBJ2-1; D possibly corresponds to TRBD2 (5 bases). CDR3 size: 15 residues. Germline CDR1 and CDR2: SNHLY and FYNNEI. In nucleotides, the CDR3 is TGTGCCATTTTTCCGGGCAAGAGGGCCTACAATGACCAGTTCTTC. Encoded protein: CAIFPGKRAYNDQFF.

In this sample, this clonotype turned up many times. The V gene is TRBV20-1, the J gene TRBJ1-5; D is possibly TRBD1 (5 bases). V lost 0 bases and J lost 6, with 12 bases in between. Looked up from germline, CDR1 is DFQATT and CDR2 is SNEGSKA (reference sequence). The CDR3 has 14 amino acids. CDR3 nucleotide sequence: TGCAGTGCTAGAGAGGGGGGGGGACTTCAGCCCCAGCATTTT. This gives the protein CSAREGGGLQPQHF.

This clonotype was seen many times. The chain carries TRBV19 and TRBJ1-1; the D gene is possibly TRBD1 (5 bases). The CDR3 sequence is 14 residues long. V was shortened by 6 bases and J by 5 bases, with 16 bases between the two germline ends. Germline V gene sequence: CDR1 LNHDA, CDR2 SQIVND (reference sequence). For the CDR3, the DNA is TGTGCCAGTAGGACGTCAGGGATGAGGACTGAAGCTTTCTTT. Protein product: CASRTSGMRTEAFF.

This clonotype showed up many times. The gene calls are TRBV20-1 and TRBJ2-1; D unclear. Trimming cost V 5 bases and J 1 base, with 12 bases left between them. From germline, CDR1 is DFQATT and CDR2 SNEGSKA (reference sequence). The CDR3 runs 14 residues. The CDR3 bases are TGCAGTGCTGGTGACTCCGCATCCTACAATGAGCAGTTCTTC. Amino acids: CSAGDSASYNEQFF.

This clonotype showed up many times. The chain recombines TRBV10-2 with TRBJ1-1; no definite D call. V lost 6 bases, J lost 11 bases, and 13 bases lay in between. Germline V gene lookup returns CDR1 WSHSY and CDR2 SAAADI. This CDR3 has 11 residues. As DNA, the CDR3 is TGCGCCAGCAGGGATACGTTGGAGGCTTTCTTT. The encoded protein is CASRDTLEAFF.

The J gene is TRBJ2-7, the V gene TRBV19; 7 nucleotides align to TRBD1. The CDR3 consists of 15 residues. J was trimmed by 4 bases and V by 4 bases; bases with no gene match: 10. Germline lookup yields CDR1 LNHDA and CDR2 SQIVND (reference sequence). The CDR3 loop is CASSRLGQTSYEQYF. Here the CDR3 DNA reads TGTGCCAGTAGTAGGCTGGGACAGACTTCTTACGAGCAGTACTTC. The full variable domain, with the rest looked up from reference TRBV19 and TRBJ2-7, is DGGITQSPKYLFRKEGQNVTLSCEQNLNHDAMYWYRQDPGQGLRLIYYSQIVNDFQKGDIAEGYSVSREKKESFPLTVTSAQKNPTAFYLCASSRLGQTSYEQYFGPGTRLTVT.

This chain joins TRBV5-1 and TRBJ2-5; the D call may be TRBD1 or TRBD2 (5 bases each). The CDR3 has 14 amino acids. Germline values: CDR1 SGHRS, CDR2 YFSETQ. The ends were cut back, 2 bases at V and 2 bases at J, with 10 bases in the middle. CDR3 coding DNA: TGCGCCAGCAGCTTCGGGGCAGATCAAGAGACCCAGTACTTC. Translated: CASSFGADQETQYF.

This clonotype was found many times. The genes are TRBV6-1 and TRBJ2-3; 10 bases are shared with TRBD2. In germline, CDR1 is MNHNS, CDR2 SASEGT. The CDR3 runs 16 residues. Germline trimming cut 2 bases from V and 5 bases from J; bases unmatched to any gene: 7. The CDR3 coding sequence is TGTGCCAGCAGTGAAAGGGCTAGCGGGAGTCAAGATACGCAGTATTTT. As protein: CASSERASGSQDTQYF.

This clonotype showed up many times. This chain links TRBV27 with TRBJ2-1; D uncertain. The CDR3 has 17 residues. V lost 1 base and J 0 bases, leaving 13 bases between the germline ends. CDR1 is MNHEY and CDR2 is SMNVEV in the germline V gene (reference sequence). The CDR3 loop is CASSLFGTKSSYNEQFF. In DNA form, the CDR3 reads TGTGCCAGCAGTTTATTCGGTACTAAAAGCTCCTACAATGAGCAGTTCTTC.

In this sample, this clonotype turned up many times. This chain joins TRBV20-1 and TRBJ1-2; a possible D gene is TRBD1 (5 bases). V was clipped by 0 bases and J by 0 bases, with 11 bases between them. Germline V gives CDR1 DFQATT, CDR2 SNEGSKA (reference sequence). The CDR3 runs 15 residues. The CDR3 sequence is CSAREWTPTNYGYTF. CDR3 nucleotide sequence: TGCAGTGCTAGAGAATGGACACCCACTAACTATGGCTACACCTTC.

This chain joins TRBV7-2 and TRBJ2-3, with 14 nucleotides matching TRBD2. CDR3 length equals 19 residues. Looked up from germline, CDR1 is SGHTA and CDR2 is FQGNSA. V shed 5 bases and J 0 bases; nucleotides not matched to a gene: 10. The CDR3 sequence: CASSPGLAGVRRSTDTQYF. The CDR3 coding sequence is TGTGCCAGCAGCCCGGGACTAGCGGGAGTGAGGAGGAGCACAGATACGCAGTATTTT.

This clonotype was counted between two and nine times. The CDR3 here is CASSPPKVGQRIGEQYF. DNA for the CDR3: TGTGCCAGCTCACCACCTAAAGTCGGACAGAGGATCGGCGAGCAGTACTTC. The V and J genes are TRBV18 and TRBJ2-7; a weak D match, TRBD1 (6 bases). This CDR3 has 17 residues. Germline V lookup: CDR1 KGHSH, CDR2 LQKENI. The V end lost 0 bases, the J end lost 6 bases, and 21 bases lay between the germline ends.

The V call is TRBV12-3 or TRBV12-4, the J call TRBJ2-1; 8 bases map to TRBD1. The CDR3 contains 14 residues. Trimming removed 7 bases from V and 5 bases from J; junction bases left unmatched: 7. CDR3 in amino acids: CASTVRDRNNEQFF. Here the CDR3 DNA reads TGTGCCAGCACCGTCCGGGACAGGAACAATGAGCAGTTCTTC.

For this clonotype: Its ends do not fully match the called genes, so a read error is possible. The rearrangement links TRBV5-1 to TRBJ2-3; a weak D match, TRBD2 (6 bases). The CDR3 has 15 amino acids. Per germline, CDR1 SGHRS and CDR2 YFSETQ. This chain's CDR3 is CAGSDSGGGTDTQYF. In nucleotides, the CDR3 is TGCGCCGGCAGCGATAGCGGCGGGGGCACAGATACGCAGTATTTT.

This clonotype occurred a few times. V gene TRBV10-2 combines with J gene TRBJ2-1; D is uncertain. V lost 2 bases and J 3 bases, leaving 8 bases between the germline ends. The CDR3 runs 14 residues. Germline V gene sequence: CDR1 WSHSY, CDR2 SAAADI. The CDR3 sequence: CASSEGAHYNEQFF. CDR3 nucleotide sequence: TGCGCCAGCAGTGAGGGAGCGCACTACAATGAGCAGTTCTTC.

Regarding this clonotype: A much larger clone is a single base away; this may be a read error. The chain employs TRBV6-1 and TRBJ2-7, with D unresolved. The V and J ends lost 0 bases and 6 bases respectively, with 12 bases between them. The CDR3 extends over 14 amino acids. Germline CDR1 reads MNHNS; CDR2 reads SASEGT. The CDR3 sequence: CASSEAIGRCEQYF. The CDR3 DNA is TGTGCCAGCAGTGAAGCGATCGGGCGCTGCGAGCAGTACTTC.

The chain recombines TRBV6-6 with TRBJ2-7, with TRBD1 matching over 11 bases. The CDR3 covers 15 residues. After removal of 4 bases from V and 1 base from J, the junction contained 3 bases not matched to a gene. Germline CDR1 reads MNHNY; CDR2 reads SVGAGI (reference sequence). The CDR3: CASSSGTGGSYEQYF. The DNA of the CDR3 is TGTGCCAGCAGTTCCGGGACAGGGGGATCCTACGAGCAGTACTTC.

The chain has TRBV7-6 and TRBJ2-1; D is possibly TRBD2 (7 bases). Trimming pared 3 bases from V and 9 bases from J, leaving 12 bases between. Germline CDR1 SGHVS, CDR2 FNYEAQ. CDR3 length: 13 amino acids. This chain's CDR3 is CASSLGGAGEQFF. The CDR3 DNA sequence: TGTGCCAGCAGCTTGGGGGGGGCCGGTGAGCAGTTCTTC.

This clonotype was detected many times. The rearrangement links TRBV12-3 or TRBV12-4 to TRBJ2-1; D is unclear. The CDR3 spans 13 residues. The V end lost 5 bases, the J end lost 2 bases, and 7 bases lay between the germline ends. This chain's CDR3 is CASSLYPYNEQFF. For the CDR3, the DNA is TGTGCCAGCAGTCTCTACCCCTACAATGAGCAGTTCTTC.

This clonotype was recorded at least ten times. The chain has TRBV7-2 and TRBJ1-1; no clear D gene. CDR3 length: 15 residues. The V gene lost 0 bases and the J gene lost 9 bases, with 17 bases spanning the gap. CDR1 is SGHTA and CDR2 is FQGNSA in the germline V gene. The chain's CDR3 is CASSLALGVIGKAFF. Written as DNA, the CDR3 is TGTGCCAGCAGCTTAGCCTTGGGAGTAATCGGGAAAGCTTTCTTT.

This clonotype was seen only a few times. CDR3 protein: CASTPGPANYGYTF. The CDR3 DNA is TGTGCCAGCACTCCGGGTCCCGCTAACTATGGCTACACCTTC. V is TRBV2 and J is TRBJ1-2; D ambiguous. The germline V and J ends were trimmed by 7 bases and 0 bases, with 12 bases remaining between them. There are 14 residues in the CDR3. Per germline, CDR1 SNHLY and CDR2 FYNNEI.

This clonotype appeared a few times. This chain connects TRBV9 to TRBJ1-3, with D possibly being TRBD1 (5 bases). Trimming stripped 3 bases from V and 5 bases from J, with 12 bases between. CDR3 length: 14 residues. Per germline, CDR1 SGDLS and CDR2 YYNGEE. The CDR3 coding sequence is TGTGCCAGCAGCGCAGGGACGGTACGAAACACCATATATTTT. Translated, it gives CASSAGTVRNTIYF.

This clonotype has at least ten counts. The chain carries TRBV7-6 and TRBJ1-5; 7 bases are a match to TRBD1. CDR3 length: 15 residues. J was trimmed by 6 bases and V by 1 base; bases with no gene match: 6. Germline CDR1 reads SGHVS; CDR2 reads FNYEAQ. In DNA, the CDR3 is TGTGCCAGCAGCTTAGGACAGGGTCGAAGTCAGCCCCAGCATTTT. It codes for CASSLGQGRSQPQHF.

On this clonotype itself: This may arise from a read error, as a much more abundant clone is one base away. The chain uses TRBV14 and TRBJ1-1; D gene ambiguous. Trimming pared 2 bases from V and 3 bases from J, leaving 7 bases between. This CDR3 is built from 13 residues. The germline gives CDR1 SGHDN, CDR2 FVKESK. DNA for the CDR3: TGTGCCAGCAGCCAAACAGCGGACACTGAAGCTTTCTTT. As protein: CASSQTADTEAFF.

This chain joins TRBV20-1 and TRBJ2-3; D not certain. Germline values: CDR1 DFQATT, CDR2 SNEGSKA (reference sequence). The CDR3 runs to 14 residues. V was cut by 6 bases and J by 2 bases, with 15 bases left in between. In nucleotides, the CDR3 is TGCAGTGCCATAGGCGATCCCAACACAGATACGCAGTATTTT. Protein: CSAIGDPNTDTQYF.

Of note for this clonotype: A much more abundant neighbour one base away suggests this may be a read error. The CDR3 here is CASSFGRTEAFF. For the CDR3, the DNA is TGTGCCAGCAGCTTTGGGAGGACTGAAGCTTTCTTT. V is TRBV5-4 and J is TRBJ1-1; D unclear. This CDR3 contains 12 residues. Germline-derived CDR1 and CDR2 are SGHNT and YYREEE (reference sequence). V lost 2 bases to trimming and J lost 5 bases, with 7 bases between them.

J is TRBJ2-5 and V is TRBV5-1; D unclear. The CDR3 covers 14 residues. V was clipped by 0 bases and J by 1 base, with 7 bases between them. CDR1 and CDR2 from the germline V gene are SGHRS and YFSETQ. The CDR3 region is CASSLGFTQETQYF. Written as DNA, the CDR3 is TGCGCCAGCAGCTTGGGATTCACCCAAGAGACCCAGTACTTC.